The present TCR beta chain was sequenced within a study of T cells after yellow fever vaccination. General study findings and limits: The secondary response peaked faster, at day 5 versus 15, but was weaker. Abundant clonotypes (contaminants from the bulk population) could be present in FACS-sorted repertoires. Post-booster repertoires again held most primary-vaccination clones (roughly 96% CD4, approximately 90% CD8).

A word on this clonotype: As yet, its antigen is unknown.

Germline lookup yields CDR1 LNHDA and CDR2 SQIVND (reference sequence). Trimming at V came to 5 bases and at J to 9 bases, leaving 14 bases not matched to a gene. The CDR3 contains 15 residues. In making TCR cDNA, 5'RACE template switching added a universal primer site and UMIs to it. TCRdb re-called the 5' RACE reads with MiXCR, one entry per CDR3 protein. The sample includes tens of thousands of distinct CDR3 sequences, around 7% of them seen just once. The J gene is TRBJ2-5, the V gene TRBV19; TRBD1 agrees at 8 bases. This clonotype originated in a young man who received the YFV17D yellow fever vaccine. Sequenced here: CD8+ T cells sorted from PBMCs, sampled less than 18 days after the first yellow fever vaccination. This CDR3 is CASSYYNDRGAPQYF. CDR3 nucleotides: TGTGCCAGTAGTTATTATAACGACAGGGGAGCTCCCCAGTACTTC.